The clone carrying this TCR beta chain came up a few times. The data belong to a study of blood T cell repertoires in COVID-19. Turning to the study itself: From the United States, Italy and Spain came samples of acute and convalescent COVID-19. Sources were T cells, B-cell-depleted T cells, or PBMCs; the material itself was cDNA or gDNA.

In the source study's methods: Scientists estimated how many nucleated cells there were by amplifying reference gene primers. Repertoires were generated with immunoSEQ multiplex PCR, while TCRdb's copy carries only in-frame clones and drops some. D and trimming come from the DNA, and the V and J calls and clone size come from that table. The sample has 100,000 to 120,000 clones, around 80% seen once. The length of the CDR3 is 12 residues. Trimming removed 8 bases from V and 6 bases from J, with 14 bases in between. Germline V lookup: CDR1 KGHSH, CDR2 LQKENI. The rearrangement uses TRBV18 and TRBJ2-7; D possibly corresponds to TRBD2 (5 bases). What was sequenced was peripheral blood. This sequence was found in a woman at least 80 years old with acute or convalescent COVID-19. Here the CDR3 reads CASQVSGGEQYF. The CDR3 nucleotides are TGTGCCAGCCAGGTATCAGGAGGCGAGCAGTACTTC. The whole variable domain, filled in from reference TRBV18 and TRBJ2-7, reads NAGVMQNPRHLVRRRGQEARLRCSPMKGHSHVYWYRQLPEEGLKFMVYLQKENIIDESGMPKERFSAEFPKEGPSILRIQQVVRGDSAAYFCASQVSGGEQYFGPGTRLTVT.